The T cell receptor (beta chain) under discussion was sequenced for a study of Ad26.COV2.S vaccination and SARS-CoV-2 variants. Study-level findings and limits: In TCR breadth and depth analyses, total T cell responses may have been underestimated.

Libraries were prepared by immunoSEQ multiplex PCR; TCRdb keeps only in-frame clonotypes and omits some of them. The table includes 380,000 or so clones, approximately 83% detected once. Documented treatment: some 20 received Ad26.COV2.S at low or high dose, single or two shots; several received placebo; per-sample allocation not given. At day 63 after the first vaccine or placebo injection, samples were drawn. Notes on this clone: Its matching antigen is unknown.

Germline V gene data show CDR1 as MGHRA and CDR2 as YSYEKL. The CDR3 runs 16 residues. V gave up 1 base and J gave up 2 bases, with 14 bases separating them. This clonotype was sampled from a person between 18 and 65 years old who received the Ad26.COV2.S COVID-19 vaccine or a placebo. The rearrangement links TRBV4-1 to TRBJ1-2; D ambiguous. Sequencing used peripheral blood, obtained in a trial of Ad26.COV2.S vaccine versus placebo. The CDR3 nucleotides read TGCGCCAGCAGCCAAGTCGCGGTGGAACAAAACTATGGCTACACCTTC. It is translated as CASSQVAVEQNYGYTF.